The source of this T cell receptor beta chain is a study of cytomegalovirus exposure and HLA in healthy donors. General study points: Only CMV serostatus was available as immune exposure information. One later analysis reportedly identified an Asian-associated ancestry cluster that showed fewer N-insertions than the roughly 640-donor mean. HLA allele associations emerged for around 15,000 TCR beta sequences in a later analysis, at 0.05 false discovery rate. In a later analysis, the majority of CMV-associated beta chains seemingly showed HLA restriction.

A multiplex PCR was run with 60 Vbeta primers and 13 Jbeta primers. Measured with immunoSEQ multiplex PCR; TCRdb has only the in-frame clones, and not every one. Of under 200,000 clones in the sample, more than 60% were seen once. Trimming cost V 7 bases and J 7 bases, with 19 bases left between them. The CDR3 is made up of 13 amino acids. The germline CDR1 and CDR2 sequences are SQVTM and ANQGSEA. With respect to this clone: As yet, its antigen is unknown.

The rearrangement links TRBV29-1 to TRBJ1-2; TRBD1 is a possible D gene (6 bases). Sample: PBMCs. The source of this sequence is a woman aged 40 to 50 in good health and CMV-seropositive. The CDR3 bases are TGCAGCGCCCAGAAACAGGGTTTGGGTGGCTACACCTTC. This translates into CSAQKQGLGGYTF.